This record covers a single TCR beta chain. This sample is part of a study of blood T cell repertoires in COVID-19. The data were produced by immunoSEQ multiplex PCR, yet TCRdb's version contains in-frame clones alone and is incomplete. The top ten clones hold nearly 0.55% of a sample with approximately 180,000 clones, around 90% of them seen once. Specimen: peripheral blood. The receptor was isolated from a man aged 45-60 years with acute or convalescent COVID-19.

Here the CDR3 reads CASRDRGNQPQHF. CDR3 in DNA: TGTGCCAGTCGCGACAGGGGCAATCAGCCCCAGCATTTT. J is TRBJ1-5 and V is TRBV19; 7 bases line up with TRBD1. The V gene end was trimmed by 8 bases and the J gene end by 2 bases; junction bases not matched to a gene: 3. The CDR3 runs 13 residues. CDR1 LNHDA and CDR2 SQIVND come from the germline V gene (reference sequence).